Presented here are 28 T cell receptor beta chains from one specimen sequenced in a study of blood T cell repertoires in COVID-19. Sequencing was performed with immunoSEQ multiplex PCR; in TCRdb, only in-frame clones are kept and a portion is missing. The table has 35,000 to 45,000 clones, 80% to 90% seen once; the top ten hold more than 4.5%. What was sequenced was peripheral blood. The source of these receptors is a man aged 35-49 years with active COVID-19.

The chain is built from TRBV19 and TRBJ2-1; 8 nucleotides line up with TRBD2. CDR1 is LNHDA and CDR2 is SQIVND in the germline V gene (reference sequence). The CDR3 length is 19 residues. The V segment lost 5 bases and the J segment 8 bases; nucleotides outside the gene matches: 23. This CDR3 is CASSQSGAVSGSIGDEQFF. In DNA, the CDR3 is TGTGCCAGTAGTCAAAGCGGGGCAGTGAGCGGGAGTATAGGAGATGAGCAGTTCTTC.

The CDR3 DNA reads TGTGCCATCAGTGGGCCCCCAGGCCCAGGGACAACTGCGGGAAACACCATATATTTT. It encodes CAISGPPGPGTTAGNTIYF. The V and J genes are TRBV10-3 and TRBJ1-3; a possible D gene is TRBD1 (6 bases). The germline CDR1 and CDR2 sequences are ENHRY and SYGVKD. Trimming stripped 4 bases from V and 4 bases from J, with 26 bases between. The CDR3 runs 19 residues.

The V and J genes are TRBV6-5 and TRBJ1-4; unclear D gene. The CDR3 spans 13 residues. In germline, CDR1 is MNHEY, CDR2 SVGAGI. V was trimmed by 6 bases and J by 8 bases, leaving 13 bases between them. CDR3: CASRGHAGEKLFF. DNA of the CDR3: TGTGCCAGCAGGGGCCACGCGGGGGAAAAACTGTTTTTT.

The chain uses TRBV19 and TRBJ1-2; 9 bases are shared with TRBD1. There are 16 residues in the CDR3. V lost 5 bases and J lost 7; bases outside the gene matches: 14. Germline V gene sequence: CDR1 LNHDA, CDR2 SQIVND (reference sequence). CDR3 coding DNA: TGTGCCAGTAGTGCCCCCGGGACAGGGAGTTGGTCTGGCTACACCTTC. It yields the protein CASSAPGTGSWSGYTF.

The chain joins TRBV11-2 to TRBJ1-3; 9 bases are shared with TRBD1. CDR3 length: 15 amino acids. Germline trimming cut 6 bases from V and 3 bases from J; bases unmatched to any gene: 6. Germline V gives CDR1 SGHAT, CDR2 FQNNGV. The CDR3 here is CASSEQGARGNTIYF. CDR3 nucleotides: TGTGCCAGCAGTGAACAGGGGGCGCGTGGAAACACCATATATTTT.

The gene calls are TRBV9 and TRBJ2-7; no definite D call. The CDR3 runs 14 residues. CDR1 and CDR2 from the germline V gene are SGDLS and YYNGEE. The germline V and J ends were trimmed by 0 bases and 5 bases, with 12 bases remaining between them. The CDR3 region has the DNA TGTGCCAGCAGCGTAGGGCAGGCTGAGAACGAGCAGTACTTC. This gives the protein CASSVGQAENEQYF. Supplemented by reference TRBV9 and TRBJ2-7, the full variable domain reads DSGVTQTPKHLITATGQRVTLRCSPRSGDLSVYWYQQSLDQGLQFLIQYYNGEERAKGNILERFSAQQFPDLHSELNLSSLELGDSALYFCASSVGQAENEQYFGPGTRLTVT.

The gene calls are TRBV11-2 and TRBJ1-2; D gene ambiguous. With 3 bases removed from V and 1 base from J, the gap between germline ends came to 6 bases. Germline CDR1 and CDR2: SGHAT and FQNNGV. The CDR3 consists of 13 residues. The CDR3 reads CASSFNINYGYTF. The CDR3 DNA reads as TGTGCCAGCAGCTTCAACATTAACTATGGCTACACCTTC.

The chain links TRBV5-1 to TRBJ2-1; 14 bases align to TRBD2. The CDR3 covers 17 residues. In germline, CDR1 is SGHRS, CDR2 YFSETQ. V shed 4 bases, J shed 3 bases, and the junction held 6 bases outside the gene matches. In DNA form, the CDR3 reads TGCGCCAGCAGCATCGGACTAGCGGGAGGCCTCTACAATGAGCAGTTCTTC. Encoded protein: CASSIGLAGGLYNEQFF.

This chain links TRBV28 with TRBJ2-3; 8 positions match TRBD1. The V and J ends lost 5 bases and 0 bases, in that order; junction bases with no gene match: 4. The CDR3 contains 15 residues. The germline CDR1 and CDR2 sequences are MDHEN and SYDVKM. The CDR3 DNA reads TGTGCCAGCAGTGGGGGACAGGAAAGCACAGATACGCAGTATTTT. It encodes CASSGGQESTDTQYF.

The chain employs TRBV28 and TRBJ1-6; the match to TRBD1 covers 7 bases. From germline, CDR1 is MDHEN and CDR2 SYDVKM. CDR3 length: 15 residues. Trimming removed 5 bases from V and 10 bases from J; junction bases left unmatched: 11. The CDR3 is CASSGGQGVGSPLHF. In DNA, the CDR3 is TGTGCCAGCAGTGGCGGCCAGGGGGTGGGCTCACCCCTCCACTTT. The full variable domain, in which reference TRBV28 and TRBJ1-6 provide the parts outside the CDR3, is DVKVTQSSRYLVKRTGEKVFLECVQDMDHENMFWYRQDPGLGLRLIYFSYDVKMKEKGDIPEGYSVSREKKERFSLILESASTNQTSMYLCASSGGQGVGSPLHFGNGTRLTVT.

The table lists this clone with a count of one. This chain links TRBV5-1 with TRBJ1-2; TRBD1 agrees at 9 bases. CDR1 is SGHRS and CDR2 is YFSETQ in the germline V gene. The junction had 3 bases not matched to a gene; V was cut back by 3 bases and J by 3 bases. This CDR3 has 14 residues. The CDR3 sequence is CASSWTGDDYGYTF. CDR3 nucleotide sequence: TGCGCCAGCAGCTGGACAGGGGACGACTATGGCTACACCTTC. Drawing the rest from reference TRBV5-1 and TRBJ1-2, the complete variable domain is KAGVTQTPRYLIKTRGQQVTLSCSPISGHRSVSWYQQTPGQGLQFLFEYFSETQRNKGNFPGRFSGRQFSNSRSEMNVSTLELGDSALYLCASSWTGDDYGYTFGSGTRLTVV.

This chain joins TRBV10-3 and TRBJ1-1; TRBD1 agrees at 8 bases. CDR1 and CDR2 from the germline V gene are ENHRY and SYGVKD. Trimming took 9 bases from V and 3 from J; bases not matched to a gene: 6. The CDR3 covers 13 residues. CDR3 residues: CAIQGQGDTEAFF. For the CDR3, the DNA is TGTGCCATACAAGGACAGGGAGACACTGAAGCTTTCTTT.

The sample holds one count of this clone. The rearrangement uses TRBV11-2 and TRBJ2-6; 7 bases agree with TRBD2. With 0 bases clipped from V and 4 bases from J, the junction kept 12 bases outside the gene matches. The CDR3 extends over 19 amino acids. CDR1 SGHAT and CDR2 FQNNGV come from the germline V gene. The CDR3 DNA reads TGTGCCAGCAGCTTAGAGAAGGGGAGGGCCCTGGGGGGGGCCAACGTCCTGACTTTC. It yields the protein CASSLEKGRALGGANVLTF.

V and J are TRBV30 and TRBJ2-1, with D possibly being TRBD2 (5 bases). Germline V gene data show CDR1 as GTSNPN and CDR2 as SVGIG (reference sequence). The CDR3 is 14 residues long. Trimming pared 1 base from V and 9 bases from J, leaving 16 bases between. Here the CDR3 DNA reads TGTGCCTGGAGTGGGGGTAGCGTCCCGGGTGAGCAGTTCTTC. Translated, it gives CAWSGGSVPGEQFF. Looking up the rest from reference TRBV30 and TRBJ2-1 gives the full variable domain: SQTIHQWPATLVQPVGSPLSLECTVEGTSNPNLYWYRQAAGRGLQLLFYSVGIGQISSEVPQNLSASRPQDRQFILSSKKLLLSDSGFYLCAWSGGSVPGEQFFGPGTRLTVL.

In DNA, the CDR3 is TGTGCCAGCAGTCAGGGGGATCAGCCCCAGCATTTT. Amino acid sequence: CASSQGDQPQHF. This sequence joins TRBV6-6 and TRBJ1-5; TRBD1 matches at 7 bases. CDR3 length: 12 amino acids. Germline assignment: CDR1 MNHNY and CDR2 SVGAGI (reference sequence). V shed 5 bases, J shed 5 bases, and the junction held 0 bases outside the gene matches.

This chain connects TRBV7-8 to TRBJ2-5; D unresolved. Trimming cost V 1 base and J 2 bases, with 5 bases left between them. This CDR3 has 13 residues. Germline values: CDR1 SGHVS, CDR2 FQNEAQ. The CDR3 sequence: CASSLELQETQYF. The CDR3 DNA follows: TGTGCCAGCAGCTTAGAACTTCAAGAGACCCAGTACTTC. The full variable domain, in which reference TRBV7-8 and TRBJ2-5 provide the parts outside the CDR3, is GAGVSQSPRYKVAKRGQDVALRCDPISGHVSLFWYQQALGQGPEFLTYFQNEAQLDKSGLPSDRFFAERPEGSVSTLKIQRTQQEDSAVYLCASSLELQETQYFGPGTRLLVL.

The chain is built from TRBV5-1 and TRBJ1-4, with 7 bases fitting TRBD1. The CDR3 has 15 amino acids. Germline V CDR1 and CDR2: SGHRS, YFSETQ. V lost 4 bases, J lost 4 bases, and 7 bases stayed unmatched. The CDR3 DNA follows: TGCGCCAGCAGCCTCACAGGGGCCCATAATGAAAAACTGTTTTTT. Amino acid sequence: CASSLTGAHNEKLFF.

This clone is a singleton in its sample. The V and J genes are TRBV27 and TRBJ2-5, with 8 bases lining up with TRBD1. The CDR3 spans 16 residues. Per the germline V gene, CDR1 is MNHEY and CDR2 is SMNVEV (reference sequence). With V trimmed by 1 base and J by 3 bases, 7 bases remained unmatched. The CDR3 nucleotides are TGTGCCAGCAGTTTATACCAGGGGGCGATGGAAGAGACCCAGTACTTC. It codes for CASSLYQGAMEETQYF.

There are a few counts of this clone. The chain has TRBV18 and TRBJ1-1; D is unclear. CDR3 length equals 17 residues. Germline values: CDR1 KGHSH, CDR2 LQKENI. Trimming stripped 3 bases from V and 0 bases from J, with 17 bases between. The CDR3 bases are TGTGCCAGCTCACCCGGGCCCACTAGATTCATGAACACTGAAGCTTTCTTT. It is translated as CASSPGPTRFMNTEAFF.

DNA for the CDR3: TGTGCCAGCAGTTCCCCCTCGAGCGGCGGTCTAAATGAAAAACTGTTTTTT. Protein product: CASSSPSSGGLNEKLFF. This chain joins TRBV28 and TRBJ1-4; D unclear. Looked up from germline, CDR1 is MDHEN and CDR2 is SYDVKM. V lost 4 bases to trimming and J lost 5 bases, with 20 bases between them. There are 17 residues in the CDR3.

This chain uses TRBV7-8 with TRBJ1-2; TRBD1 agrees at 7 bases. This CDR3 contains 13 residues. In germline, CDR1 is SGHVS, CDR2 FQNEAQ. Unmatched junction bases numbered 3, after V lost 4 bases and J lost 4 bases. The CDR3 DNA sequence: TGTGCCAGCAGCTGGGGACAGCTCTATGGCTACACCTTC. Protein: CASSWGQLYGYTF.

This chain joins TRBV5-4 and TRBJ2-3; TRBD2 matches at 9 bases. From germline, CDR1 is SGHNT and CDR2 YYREEE (reference sequence). The V gene end was trimmed by 4 bases and the J gene end by 3 bases; junction bases not matched to a gene: 12. The CDR3 is 17 residues long. The CDR3 DNA is TGTGCCAGCAGCCCGACGGGGGCGGGAGGGCCGACAGATACGCAGTATTTT. It yields the protein CASSPTGAGGPTDTQYF.

The chain has TRBV7-9 and TRBJ2-1, with TRBD2 identical over 8 bases. CDR3 length: 14 residues. The V segment lost 5 bases and the J segment 5 bases; nucleotides outside the gene matches: 5. In germline, CDR1 is SEHNR, CDR2 FQNEAQ (reference sequence). CDR3 nucleotide sequence: TGTGCCAGCAGCCCTAGCGGGCGGCACAATGAGCAGTTCTTC. Translating gives CASSPSGRHNEQFF.

J is TRBJ1-1 and V is TRBV5-1; 9 bases map to TRBD1. The J segment lost 8 bases and the V segment lost 4 bases, leaving 9 bases of the junction unmatched. Germline CDR1 and CDR2: SGHRS and YFSETQ. This CDR3 spans 14 amino acids. This CDR3 is CASSPGTGPREAFF. The CDR3, as DNA: TGCGCCAGCAGCCCCGGGACAGGGCCTCGAGAAGCTTTCTTT.

This clone was picked up one time. The gene calls are TRBV7-9 and TRBJ2-3, with D tentatively TRBD1 (5 bases). The germline V gene encodes CDR1 SEHNR and CDR2 FQNEAQ (reference sequence). The CDR3 loop spans 15 amino acids. Trimming removed 2 bases from V and 6 bases from J, with 15 bases in between. The CDR3 loop is CASSLFKGALDTQYF. CDR3 bases: TGTGCCAGCAGCTTATTTAAAGGGGCCCTGGATACGCAGTATTTT.

This chain uses TRBV4-1 with TRBJ2-1; possibly TRBD2 for D (6 bases). This CDR3 region has 18 residues. V shed 1 base and J shed 10 bases, with 26 bases lying between them. The germline gives CDR1 MGHRA, CDR2 YSYEKL. The DNA of the CDR3 is TGCGCCAGCAGCCAAGGCCGCCCGGGGACGACTAGGTCGAGAGAGCAGTTCTTC. It encodes CASSQGRPGTTRSREQFF.

This CDR3 is CASSFSGSGETQYF. The CDR3 nucleotides are TGTGCCAGCAGCTTTAGCGGGAGTGGAGAGACCCAGTACTTC. V is TRBV7-9 and J is TRBJ2-5, with 9 positions matching TRBD2. Germline CDR1 reads SEHNR; CDR2 reads FQNEAQ (reference sequence). The CDR3 is 14 amino acids. Germline trimming cut 3 bases from V and 4 bases from J; bases unmatched to any gene: 3. Looking up the rest from reference TRBV7-9 and TRBJ2-5 gives the full variable domain: DTGVSQNPRHKITKRGQNVTFRCDPISEHNRLYWYRQTLGQGPEFLTYFQNEAQLEKSRLLSDRFSAERPKGSFSTLEIQRTEQGDSAMYLCASSFSGSGETQYFGPGTRLLVL.

The chain is built from TRBV7-2 and TRBJ2-7, with 9 nucleotides matching TRBD2. J lost 2 bases, V lost 6 bases, and 8 bases had no gene match. CDR1 SGHTA and CDR2 FQGNSA come from the germline V gene. The CDR3 has 15 amino acids. The CDR3 region is CASSRRTSAAYEQYF. The DNA for the CDR3 is TGTGCCAGCAGTCGAAGGACTAGCGCGGCCTACGAGCAGTACTTC.